This T cell receptor (beta chain) was sequenced for a study of shared clonotypes between healthy human individuals (dated by TCRdb to 2018 to 2021). Looking at the study overall: The cohort comprised a couple of women and a few men aged 18 to 49 years. The study deeply sequenced blood TCR repertoires of several healthy adults to estimate repertoire size and the extent of clonotype sharing between individuals. Leukapheresis yielded between about 0.85 and 10 billion PBMCs per donor. For each donor, CD4 naive and CD4 memory were each run on three plates, CD8 naive on two plates, and CD8 memory on one plate. To increase sequencing depth and limit assay-specific biases, TCR repertoire library preparation and sequencing were carried out by different laboratories using diverse techniques.

As regards this clone: The antigen this receptor binds is unknown. No much larger clone exists at a distance of one base, and base qualities are not known.

Taken from cysteine to phenylalanine, the CDR3 has 15 residues. Of the read, only the CDR3 DNA is kept; its 45 bases are in frame from base 1. Taken from the germline V gene, the CDR1 and CDR2 loops are SGHRS and YFSETQ. V loses 6 bases, J loses 0 bases, and the germline ends lie 16 bases apart. Using the deep immunoSEQ assay, TCR CDR3 regions were amplified from genomic DNA by multiplex PCR. Extracted genomic DNA from each cell subset was distributed evenly across all wells of several immunoSEQ 96-well plates, and each plate was treated as a replicate. For sorted subsets, about 220 ng of genomic DNA, equivalent to around 30,000 T cell genomes, went into each replicate PCR. The purified libraries were quantified using a Qubit 3.0 fluorometer, sized with a Bioanalyzer 2100, and then quantified again using the KAPA Library Quantification kit. Every immunoSEQ 96-well plate was sequenced on a dedicated single-read 150-cycle Illumina NextSeq 550 flow cell. In the source study's methods: Because only junctional sequences without quality scores were contained in the immunoSEQ output, filtering matching that applied to full-length reads could not be performed. To assign V/J genes and CDR3, sequences were annotated using PyIR, a Python wrapper for IgBLAST v1.9, with IMGT germline references. Reads with weak V/J assignments (E-value above 1e-6), missing CDR3, stop codons, out-of-frame junctions, or ambiguous translated residues were removed. V3J clonotypes were defined by identical inferred V gene, J gene, and CDR3 amino acid sequence. Percentage overlap between repertoires was calculated by dividing the number of shared unique clonotypes by the size of the smaller repertoire. Three approaches were used to assess repertoire richness: RTK rarefaction, the Chao1 estimator, and Recon v2.1 estimates of unobserved clonotypes. OLGA was used to compute generation probabilities for all TCRbeta clonotypes that the gDNA method yielded from a few donors. TCRdb retrieved this table from immuneACCESS and kept in-frame rearrangements only. Not all clones are present; in checked studies, unresolved V genes account for under half, and no reason is known for the remainder. The D gene and trimming were derived from the DNA, and the V and J assignments and clone size from that table. Across this sample there are some 1.5 million clones, with 96% seen only once. The top ten constitute over 1% of the sample.

Healthy HIV-negative adults with no recently reported acute infections or vaccinations were included as donors. All donors were Caucasian adults living in Nashville, Tennessee, USA. CD4+ T cells were enriched through magnetic negative selection, after which naive cells were positively selected on CD45RA and the remaining negative fraction served as the memory subset. Blood was collected by leukapheresis, and PBMCs were isolated by Ficoll-Histopaque density gradient centrifugation and then cryopreserved in liquid nitrogen vapor phase. Analytical flow cytometry was used to check the purity and quantity of every magnetically sorted T cell population. From each sorted fraction, genomic DNA was isolated and quantified by UV absorbance on a Nanodrop 2000c. The study at large found these results: Pairwise subsampling led to the expectation that sequencing depth would affect the degree of clonotype sharing among donors. Sampling was limited to blood, and TCR repertoires in tissue likely differ from TCR repertoires in blood. The small number of donors limited the genetic and exposure-history diversity represented. Incomplete sequencing was indicated by rarefaction of sorted-subset datasets, despite the large sequencing depth. About 5% of naive CD4, around 4% of naive CD8, about 2.5% of memory CD4, and approximately 0.4% of memory CD8 clonotypes were shared across four donors. Larger estimated clonotype richness was generally found for naive subsets than for memory subsets. Compared with non-shared clonotypes, the clonotypes found in all four sorted-subset donors had higher generation probabilities.

The chain couples TRBV5-1 to TRBJ2-7; TRBD2 is a possible D gene, resting on 6 matching bases. The source of this sequence is a man aged 25-45 years in good health. The source material was naive CD4+ T cells sorted from blood. This specimen's cell subset or site label, interpreted: CD45RA+ positively selected. CDR3 protein: CASTPRERSSYEQYF. Read as DNA, the sequence is TGCGCCAGCACACCCCGGGAGCGGAGCTCCTACGAGCAGTACTTC. When the CDR3 is completed using the reference TRBV5-1 and TRBJ2-7 genes on either side, the full variable domain is KAGVTQTPRYLIKTRGQQVTLSCSPISGHRSVSWYQQTPGQGLQFLFEYFSETQRNKGNFPGRFSGRQFSNSRSEMNVSTLELGDSALYLCASTPRERSSYEQYFGPGTRLTVT.